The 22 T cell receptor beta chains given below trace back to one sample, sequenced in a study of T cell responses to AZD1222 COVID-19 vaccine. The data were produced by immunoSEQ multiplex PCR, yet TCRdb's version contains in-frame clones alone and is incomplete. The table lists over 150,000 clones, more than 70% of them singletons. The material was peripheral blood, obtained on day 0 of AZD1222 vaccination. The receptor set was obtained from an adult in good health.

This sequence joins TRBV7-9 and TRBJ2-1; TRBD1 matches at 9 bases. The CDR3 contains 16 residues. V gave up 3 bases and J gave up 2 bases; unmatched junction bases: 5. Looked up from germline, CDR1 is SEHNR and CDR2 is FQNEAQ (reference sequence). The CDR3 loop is CASSLAGTGPYNEQFF. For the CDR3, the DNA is TGTGCCAGCAGCTTGGCAGGGACAGGGCCCTACAATGAGCAGTTCTTC.

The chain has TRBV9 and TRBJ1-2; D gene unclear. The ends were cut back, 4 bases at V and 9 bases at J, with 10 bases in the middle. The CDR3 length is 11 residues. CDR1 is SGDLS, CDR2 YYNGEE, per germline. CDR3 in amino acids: CASSTPVSYTF. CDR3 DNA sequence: TGTGCCAGCAGCACCCCAGTCAGCTACACCTTC. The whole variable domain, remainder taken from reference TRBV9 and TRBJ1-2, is DSGVTQTPKHLITATGQRVTLRCSPRSGDLSVYWYQQSLDQGLQFLIQYYNGEERAKGNILERFSAQQFPDLHSELNLSSLELGDSALYFCASSTPVSYTFGSGTRLTVV.

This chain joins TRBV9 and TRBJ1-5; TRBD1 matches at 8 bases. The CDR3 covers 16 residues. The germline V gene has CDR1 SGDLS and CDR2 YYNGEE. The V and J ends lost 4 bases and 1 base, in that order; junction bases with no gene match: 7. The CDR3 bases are TGTGCCAGCAGCCCACGACAGGGGTACAGCAATCAGCCCCAGCATTTT. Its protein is CASSPRQGYSNQPQHF.

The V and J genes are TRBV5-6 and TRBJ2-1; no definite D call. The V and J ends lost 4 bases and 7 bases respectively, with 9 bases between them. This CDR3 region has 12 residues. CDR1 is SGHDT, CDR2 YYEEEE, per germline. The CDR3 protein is CASSPVGNEQFF. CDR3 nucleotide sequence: TGTGCCAGCAGCCCGGTGGGGAATGAGCAGTTCTTC.

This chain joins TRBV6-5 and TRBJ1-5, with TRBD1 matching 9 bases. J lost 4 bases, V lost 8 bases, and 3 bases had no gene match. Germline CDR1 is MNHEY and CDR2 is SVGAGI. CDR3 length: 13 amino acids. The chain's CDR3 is CASRQGENQPQHF. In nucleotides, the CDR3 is TGTGCCAGCCGACAGGGGGAAAATCAGCCCCAGCATTTT.

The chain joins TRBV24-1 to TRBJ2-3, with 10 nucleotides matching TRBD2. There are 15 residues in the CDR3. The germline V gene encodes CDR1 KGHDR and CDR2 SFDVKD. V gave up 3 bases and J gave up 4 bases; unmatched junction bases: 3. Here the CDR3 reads CATSDPGLAADTQYF. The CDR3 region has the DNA TGTGCCACCAGTGATCCCGGACTAGCGGCAGATACGCAGTATTTT.

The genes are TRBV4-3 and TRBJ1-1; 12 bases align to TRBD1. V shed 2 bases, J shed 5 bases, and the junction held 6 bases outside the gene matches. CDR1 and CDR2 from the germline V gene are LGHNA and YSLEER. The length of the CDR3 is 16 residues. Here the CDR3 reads CASSQRDRGRGTEAFF. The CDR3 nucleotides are TGCGCCAGCAGCCAACGGGACAGGGGGCGGGGGACTGAAGCTTTCTTT.

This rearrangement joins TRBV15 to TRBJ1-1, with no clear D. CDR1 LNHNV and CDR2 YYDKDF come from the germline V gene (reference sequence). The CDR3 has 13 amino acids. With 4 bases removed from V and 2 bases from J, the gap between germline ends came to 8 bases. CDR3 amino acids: CATSNNRNTEAFF. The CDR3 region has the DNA TGTGCCACCAGCAACAACCGAAACACTGAAGCTTTCTTT.

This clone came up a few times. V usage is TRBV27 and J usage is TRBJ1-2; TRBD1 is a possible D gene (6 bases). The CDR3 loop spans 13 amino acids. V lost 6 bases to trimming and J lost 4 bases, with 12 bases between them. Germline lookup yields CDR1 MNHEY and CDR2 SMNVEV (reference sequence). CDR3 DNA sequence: TGTGCCAGCAGCCTACAGGGTAGCTATGGCTACACCTTC. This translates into CASSLQGSYGYTF.

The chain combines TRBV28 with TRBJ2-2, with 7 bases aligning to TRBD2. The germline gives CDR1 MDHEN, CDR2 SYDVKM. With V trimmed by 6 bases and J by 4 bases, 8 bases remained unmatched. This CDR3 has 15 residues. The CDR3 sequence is CASSLGGRSTGELFF. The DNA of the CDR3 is TGTGCCAGCAGCTTGGGGGGGAGGTCCACCGGGGAGCTGTTTTTT.

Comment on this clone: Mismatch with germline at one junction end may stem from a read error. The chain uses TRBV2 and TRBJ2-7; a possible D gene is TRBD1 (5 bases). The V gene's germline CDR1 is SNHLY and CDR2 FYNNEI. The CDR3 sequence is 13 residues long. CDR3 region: CASTEARVREQYF. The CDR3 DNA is TGTGCCAGCACTGAAGCCAGGGTCCGCGAGCAGTACTTC.

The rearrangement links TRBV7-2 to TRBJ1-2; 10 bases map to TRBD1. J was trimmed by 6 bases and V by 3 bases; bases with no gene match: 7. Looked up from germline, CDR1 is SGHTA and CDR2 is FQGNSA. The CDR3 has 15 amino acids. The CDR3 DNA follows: TGTGCCAGCAGCTTTTTACCGGGACAGGGGAATGGCTACACCTTC. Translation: CASSFLPGQGNGYTF.

In DNA form, the CDR3 reads TGTGCCAGCAGTGAATCCCCCCTAAGGGTTGCGGGTTTTAATGGCTACACCTTC. Its protein product is CASSESPLRVAGFNGYTF. The genes are TRBV6-1 and TRBJ1-2, with no clear D. CDR3 size: 18 residues. Germline V gene data show CDR1 as MNHNS and CDR2 as SASEGT. The V end lost 2 bases, the J end lost 6 bases, and 25 bases lay between the germline ends.

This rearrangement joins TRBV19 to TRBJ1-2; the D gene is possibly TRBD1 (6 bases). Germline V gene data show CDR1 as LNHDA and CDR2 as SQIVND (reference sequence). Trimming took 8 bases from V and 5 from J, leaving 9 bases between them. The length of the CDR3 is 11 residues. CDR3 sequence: CASGQGYGYTF. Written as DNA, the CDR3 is TGTGCCAGTGGTCAGGGGTATGGCTACACCTTC.

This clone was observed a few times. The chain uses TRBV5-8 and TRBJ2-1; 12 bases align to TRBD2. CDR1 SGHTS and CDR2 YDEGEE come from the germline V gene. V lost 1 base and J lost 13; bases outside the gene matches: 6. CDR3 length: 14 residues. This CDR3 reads CASSLKLAGGPQFF. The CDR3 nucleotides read TGTGCCAGCAGCTTGAAGCTAGCGGGAGGGCCTCAGTTCTTC.

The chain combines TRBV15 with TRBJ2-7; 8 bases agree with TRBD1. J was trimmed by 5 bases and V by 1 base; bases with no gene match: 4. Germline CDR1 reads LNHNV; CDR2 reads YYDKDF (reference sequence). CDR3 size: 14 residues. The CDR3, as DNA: TGTGCCACCAGCAGAGGGGACAGGCGGGACGAGCAGTACTTC. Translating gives CATSRGDRRDEQYF. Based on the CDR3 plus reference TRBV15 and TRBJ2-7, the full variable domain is DAMVIQNPRYQVTQFGKPVTLSCSQTLNHNVMYWYQQKSSQAPKLLFHYYDKDFNNEADTPDNFQSRRPNTSFCFLDIRSPGLGDTAMYLCATSRGDRRDEQYFGPGTRLTVT.

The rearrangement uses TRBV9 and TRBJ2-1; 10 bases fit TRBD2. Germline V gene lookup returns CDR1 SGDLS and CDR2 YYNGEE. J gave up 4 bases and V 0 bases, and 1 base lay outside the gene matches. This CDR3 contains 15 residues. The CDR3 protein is CASSVVAGGYNEQFF. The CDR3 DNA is TGTGCCAGCAGCGTAGTAGCGGGAGGTTACAATGAGCAGTTCTTC.

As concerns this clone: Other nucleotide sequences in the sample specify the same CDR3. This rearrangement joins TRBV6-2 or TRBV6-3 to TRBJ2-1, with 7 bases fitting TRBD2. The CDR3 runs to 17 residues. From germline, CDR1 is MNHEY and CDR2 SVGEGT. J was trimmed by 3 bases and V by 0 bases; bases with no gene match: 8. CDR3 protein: CASSYSPPSGLYNEQFF. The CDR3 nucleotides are TGTGCCAGCAGTTACTCCCCTCCTAGCGGTCTCTACAATGAGCAGTTCTTC.

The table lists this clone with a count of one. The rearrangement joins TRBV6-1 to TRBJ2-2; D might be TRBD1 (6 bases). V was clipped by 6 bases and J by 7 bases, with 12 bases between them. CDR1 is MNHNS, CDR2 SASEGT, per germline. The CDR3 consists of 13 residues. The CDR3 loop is CASSPTRGGELFF. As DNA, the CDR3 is TGTGCCAGCAGCCCTACCAGGGGCGGGGAGCTGTTTTTT.

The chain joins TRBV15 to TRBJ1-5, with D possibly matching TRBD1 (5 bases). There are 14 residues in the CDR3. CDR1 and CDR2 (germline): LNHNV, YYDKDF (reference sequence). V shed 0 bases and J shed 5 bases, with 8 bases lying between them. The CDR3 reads CATSRDRADQPQHF. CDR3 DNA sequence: TGTGCCACCAGCAGAGACAGGGCCGATCAGCCCCAGCATTTT.

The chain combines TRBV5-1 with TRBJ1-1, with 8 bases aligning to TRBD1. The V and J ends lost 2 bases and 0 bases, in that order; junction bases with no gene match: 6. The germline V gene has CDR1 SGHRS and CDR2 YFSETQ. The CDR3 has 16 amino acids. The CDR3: CASSFHGQGLNTEAFF. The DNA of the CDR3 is TGCGCCAGCAGCTTTCATGGACAGGGACTGAACACTGAAGCTTTCTTT.

The CDR3 loop reads CASSPYPRNPYEQYF. CDR3 in DNA: TGTGCCAGCAGCCCGTATCCTCGAAACCCCTACGAGCAGTACTTC. The rearrangement links TRBV7-9 to TRBJ2-7; D gene unclear. Germline values: CDR1 SEHNR, CDR2 FQNEAQ (reference sequence). Trimming took off 5 bases at V and 2 bases at J, with 16 bases between the two ends. The CDR3 runs 15 residues.